This T cell receptor beta chain derives from a study of CD8+ T cells in alopecia areata. This CDR3 comprises 17 residues. Trimming removed 6 bases from V and 7 bases from J; junction bases left unmatched: 20. Germline CDR1 reads SQVTM; CDR2 reads ANQGSEA. On this clone itself: Its antigen remains unidentified.

Study outcomes and limitations: Lesional scalp displayed greater clonality than normal scalp, most notably in alopecia totalis/universalis.

CD25+CD127- cells were obtained by sorting CD4+ cells, for a handful of patients. Obtained from alopecia areata patients were lesional scalp punch biopsies along with peripheral blood. CD4+ and CD8+ T cells were sorted from PBMCs. Sequencing relied on a cDNA template that was reverse transcribed from extracted RNA. Clones were sequenced by immunoSEQ multiplex PCR, and TCRdb holds only the in-frame ones, with some missing. This sample has 35,000 or so clones; around 57% occur once, and the top ten carry under 2%. This rearrangement joins TRBV29-1 to TRBJ2-1, with TRBD2 identical over 8 bases. The source material was CD4+ Tregs sorted from blood. The receptor was isolated from a human donor with alopecia areata. CDR3 bases: TGCAGCGTCGGACCTTTAGCGGGAATGAATGTAATGAATGAGCAGTTCTTC. Its protein is CSVGPLAGMNVMNEQFF.